A single sample is the source of the 23 T cell receptor beta chains below, sequenced in a study of T cell repertoires in cytomegalovirus infection (dated by TCRdb to about 2019). Sequencing was performed on an Illumina HiSeq 1500. In-frame beta chains were kept once TCRdb had trimmed the public reads at Q25 with fastp and called clones with MiXCR. Duplicate CDR3 protein sequences are folded into a single record with the most common DNA and genes. The sample contains around 180,000 distinct CDR3 sequences, around 20% of them found a single time. Together, the top ten hold roughly 2.9% of the sample. The sequencing input was PBMCs. The receptors here all came from a human donor in good health (CMV status not recorded). Some clones in this sample may be carry-over from other donors' samples.

This clonotype has ten or more counts. The chain is built from TRBV7-2 and TRBJ2-5; D perhaps matches TRBD2 (7 bases). The V gene's germline CDR1 is SGHTA and CDR2 FQGNSA. This CDR3 has 15 residues. The V end lost 1 base, the J end lost 3 bases, and 12 bases lay between the germline ends. The CDR3 loop reads CASSLGGGGEETQYF. CDR3 DNA sequence: TGTGCCAGCAGCTTAGGGGGAGGGGGAGAAGAGACCCAGTACTTC.

This clonotype was picked up many times. This sequence joins TRBV7-2 and TRBJ2-5; the D call may be TRBD1 or TRBD2 (6 bases each). CDR1 and CDR2 (germline): SGHTA, FQGNSA. The CDR3 is made up of 14 amino acids. The V end was cut by 4 bases, the J end by 5 bases, with 14 bases between. CDR3 loop: CASSSGRGRETQYF. As DNA, the CDR3 is TGTGCCAGCAGCTCTGGACGGGGGCGGGAGACCCAGTACTTC.

This chain links TRBV29-1 with TRBJ1-1; D not certain. CDR1 and CDR2 (germline): SQVTM, ANQGSEA. There are 12 residues in the CDR3. With 6 bases removed from V and 2 bases from J, the gap between germline ends came to 10 bases. The CDR3 region is CSVDMLNTEAFF. CDR3 bases: TGCAGCGTCGACATGCTTAACACTGAAGCTTTCTTT.

V gene TRBV19 combines with J gene TRBJ2-1, with a weak D call TRBD1 (5 bases). The CDR3 length is 16 residues. Germline loops: CDR1 LNHDA, CDR2 SQIVND (reference sequence). V lost 1 base and J lost 6, with 16 bases in between. For the CDR3, the DNA is TGTGCCAGTAGTATAGTTCAGGGTTCAAGGGTCAATGAGCAGTTCTTC. Protein: CASSIVQGSRVNEQFF.

The chain uses TRBV5-8 and TRBJ2-5; 11 bases agree with TRBD1. The CDR3 runs to 15 residues. Trimming cost V 5 bases and J 5 bases; bases outside gene matches: 8. CDR1 is SGHTS, CDR2 YDEGEE, per germline. The CDR3 DNA is TGTGCCAGCAGACCGGGACAGGGGGTCAGCGAGACCCAGTACTTC. Encoded protein: CASRPGQGVSETQYF.

The rearrangement links TRBV7-9 to TRBJ2-5, with D unclear. Germline values: CDR1 SEHNR, CDR2 FQNEAQ (reference sequence). V lost 3 bases to trimming and J lost 5 bases, with 13 bases between them. CDR3 length: 14 amino acids. CDR3 loop: CASSLTSGSETQYF. DNA for the CDR3: TGTGCCAGCAGCTTGACCAGTGGGTCGGAGACCCAGTACTTC.

The rearrangement uses TRBV5-1 and TRBJ2-3; 9 nucleotides align to TRBD2. Germline CDR1 and CDR2: SGHRS and YFSETQ. The V gene end was trimmed by 4 bases and the J gene end by 9 bases; junction bases not matched to a gene: 12. There are 15 residues in the CDR3. The CDR3 protein is CASSMVAGDGGTQYF. The CDR3 nucleotides are TGCGCCAGCAGCATGGTAGCGGGGGACGGAGGGACGCAGTATTTT.

The chain carries TRBV14 and TRBJ2-1, with D uncertain. This CDR3 is built from 14 residues. Between the trimmed V and J ends, which lost 6 bases and 5 bases, there was a span of 14 bases. Germline V gene lookup returns CDR1 SGHDN and CDR2 FVKESK. CDR3 sequence reads: CASSRSLRDNEQFF. CDR3 bases: TGTGCCAGCAGTCGCAGCTTACGGGACAATGAGCAGTTCTTC.

The rearrangement links TRBV18 to TRBJ2-7; 9 nucleotides align to TRBD2. From germline, CDR1 is KGHSH and CDR2 LQKENI. The CDR3 has 15 amino acids. The trim removed 6 bases at V and 2 bases at J, leaving 8 bases unmatched. CDR3 sequence (DNA): TGTGCCAGCTCCTCTGGGAGCGGGGGGACCTACGAGCAGTACTTC. Translated, it gives CASSSGSGGTYEQYF.

This clonotype appeared a single time. The chain is built from TRBV19 and TRBJ1-2; D is perhaps TRBD1 (5 bases). The germline gives CDR1 LNHDA, CDR2 SQIVND (reference sequence). The CDR3 has 12 residues. V was pared by 4 bases and J by 8 bases, with 11 bases between. In DNA, the CDR3 is TGTGCCAGTAGTAGTCAGGGTGAGGGCTACACCTTC. Its translation: CASSSQGEGYTF.

This clonotype was counted only a few times. The V and J genes are TRBV6-1 and TRBJ1-2; 8 nucleotides agree with TRBD1. The CDR3 covers 15 residues. Looked up from germline, CDR1 is MNHNS and CDR2 is SASEGT. The ends lost 6 bases at V and 4 bases at J; junction bases unmatched: 10. The CDR3 nucleotides are TGTGCCAGCAGCCCGACAGGGGCCATCCCCTATGGCTACACCTTC. This encodes CASSPTGAIPYGYTF.

The chain has TRBV14 and TRBJ1-5, with 7 bases identical to TRBD1. This CDR3 region has 16 residues. The V gene end was trimmed by 7 bases and the J gene end by 7 bases; junction bases not matched to a gene: 16. Germline V gene lookup returns CDR1 SGHDN and CDR2 FVKESK. The CDR3 DNA reads TGTGCCAGCAACCGAGGCACAGGGGAAGCGAGGCAGCCCCAGCATTTT. Its protein product is CASNRGTGEARQPQHF.

This clonotype was seen only once. Relative to the germline gene, one junction end is altered; a read error may explain this. The V gene is TRBV12-3 or TRBV12-4, the J gene TRBJ2-4; no definite D call. The length of the CDR3 is 13 residues. CDR3 sequence reads: CATGPRGKSIQYF. In DNA, the CDR3 is TGTGCCACTGGTCCTCGCGGCAAAAGCATTCAGTACTTC.

This clonotype was detected ten times or more. The rearrangement uses TRBV7-2 and TRBJ1-1, with TRBD1 matching over 9 bases. The V and J ends lost 6 bases and 6 bases, in that order; junction bases with no gene match: 5. The germline CDR1 and CDR2 sequences are SGHTA and FQGNSA. The CDR3 length is 13 residues. The CDR3 sequence: CASRRDRVAEAFF. The CDR3 DNA is TGTGCCAGCAGACGGGACAGGGTTGCTGAAGCTTTCTTT.

This clonotype was recorded many times. CDR3 DNA: TGTGCCAGCAGTGACTCCGGGACAGTCACAGATACGCAGTATTTT. Protein product: CASSDSGTVTDTQYF. The rearrangement links TRBV6-4 to TRBJ2-3, with 7 positions matching TRBD1. The germline V gene encodes CDR1 MRHNA and CDR2 SNTAGT. Germline trimming cut 0 bases from V and 2 bases from J; bases unmatched to any gene: 2. This CDR3 comprises 15 residues.

The J gene is TRBJ2-5, the V gene TRBV28; tentatively, D is TRBD1 (6 bases). The V gene lost 5 bases and the J gene lost 3 bases, with 16 bases spanning the gap. The CDR3 contains 15 residues. CDR1 is MDHEN, CDR2 SYDVKM, per germline. CDR3 DNA sequence: TGTGCCAGCAGTCCACCCCCCCCAGGGGAAGAGACCCAGTACTTC. Translating it yields CASSPPPPGEETQYF.

In this sample, this clonotype turned up once. This may be a read error: a much more frequent sequence differs by one nucleotide. V usage is TRBV10-3 and J usage is TRBJ1-1; maybe TRBD1 (5 bases). Germline CDR1 is ENHRY and CDR2 is SYGVKD. This CDR3 is 13 amino acids long. The CDR3 DNA reads TGTGCCATCAAAGTTAGTCTCGGGGCTGACGCTTTCTTT. This codes for CAIKVSLGADAFF.

The J gene is TRBJ1-3, the V gene TRBV7-2; D perhaps matches TRBD1 (5 bases). Germline-derived CDR1 and CDR2 are SGHTA and FQGNSA. This CDR3 comprises 14 residues. Trimming took off 5 bases at V and 0 bases at J, with 8 bases between the two ends. For the CDR3, the DNA is TGTGCCAGCAGCCGACAGAGCTCTGGAAACACCATATATTTT. Translation gives CASSRQSSGNTIYF.

This clonotype has just a few counts. This chain joins TRBV2 and TRBJ1-1; D is perhaps TRBD1 (5 bases). Germline V gene sequence: CDR1 SNHLY, CDR2 FYNNEI. The germline V and J ends were trimmed by 7 bases and 2 bases, with 14 bases remaining between them. The length of the CDR3 is 14 residues. CDR3 coding DNA: TGTGCCAGCACTACCGGGGGGGGAAACACTGAAGCTTTCTTT. It is translated as CASTTGGGNTEAFF.

A few counts support this clonotype. The V gene is TRBV6-1, the J gene TRBJ2-3, with D possibly matching TRBD2 (5 bases). This CDR3 has 15 residues. CDR1 and CDR2 from the germline V gene are MNHNS and SASEGT. V lost 5 bases and J lost 3, with 15 bases in between. As DNA, the CDR3 is TGTGCCAGCAGTTCCGGCCTAGGCGGGACAGATACGCAGTATTTT. Its protein is CASSSGLGGTDTQYF.

The sample holds a few counts of this clonotype. The chain has TRBV6-1 and TRBJ1-2; no clear D gene. V shed 2 bases and J shed 7 bases, with 11 bases lying between them. The CDR3 consists of 13 residues. The germline V gene encodes CDR1 MNHNS and CDR2 SASEGT. This CDR3 is CASSEHWGGGYTF. DNA for the CDR3: TGTGCCAGCAGTGAACATTGGGGAGGTGGCTACACCTTC.

V is TRBV28 and J is TRBJ1-3; D is ambiguous. Germline loops: CDR1 MDHEN, CDR2 SYDVKM. This CDR3 has 13 amino acids. The germline V and J ends were trimmed by 7 bases and 4 bases, with 11 bases remaining between them. The CDR3 loop reads CASTSPDGNTIYF. CDR3 sequence (DNA): TGTGCCAGCACCTCACCGGACGGAAACACCATATATTTT.

This chain joins TRBV2 and TRBJ2-7; a weak D match, TRBD2 (5 bases). Germline CDR1 is SNHLY and CDR2 is FYNNEI. This CDR3 contains 12 residues. V lost 7 bases and J lost 3, with 10 bases in between. The CDR3 reads CASIGLNYEQYF. CDR3 sequence (DNA): TGTGCCAGCATCGGACTCAACTACGAGCAGTACTTC.